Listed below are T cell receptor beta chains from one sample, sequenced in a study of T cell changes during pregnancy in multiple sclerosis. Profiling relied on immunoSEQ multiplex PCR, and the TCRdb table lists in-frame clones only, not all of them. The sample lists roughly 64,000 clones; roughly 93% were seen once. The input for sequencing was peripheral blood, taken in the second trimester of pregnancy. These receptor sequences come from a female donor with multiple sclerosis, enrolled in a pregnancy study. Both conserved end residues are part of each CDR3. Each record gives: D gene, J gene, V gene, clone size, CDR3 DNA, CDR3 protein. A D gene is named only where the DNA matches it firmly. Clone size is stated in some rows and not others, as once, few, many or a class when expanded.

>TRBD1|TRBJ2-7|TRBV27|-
TGTGCCAGCAGTAGACAGGACAGGATCACCTACGAGCAGTACTTC
CASSRQDRITYEQYF
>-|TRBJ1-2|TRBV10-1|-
TGCGCCAGCAGTGAACCTACAGGGTCAGGCTATGGCTACACCTTC
CASSEPTGSGYGYTF
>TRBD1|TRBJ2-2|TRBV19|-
TGTGCCTCGACTCCGGACAGGGCCTCCACCGGGGAGCTGTTTTTT
CASTPDRASTGELFF
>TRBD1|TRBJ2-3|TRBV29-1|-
TGCAGCTTATACCGAGGGGAGCGACAGGGCCCGGCAGATACGCAGTATTTT
CSLYRGERQGPADTQYF
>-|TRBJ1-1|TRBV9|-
TGTGCCAGCAGCTCCCCGTTAGTCTCACGGACAGAAAACACTGAAGCTTTCTTT
CASSSPLVSRTENTEAFF
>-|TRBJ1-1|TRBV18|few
TGTGCCAGCTCCCGGGGGACGGAGAACACTGAAGCTTTCTTT
CASSRGTENTEAFF
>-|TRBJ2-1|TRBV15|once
TGTGCCACCAGCAGAGACACCCGGGACTGGTACAATGAGCAGTTCTTC
CATSRDTRDWYNEQFF
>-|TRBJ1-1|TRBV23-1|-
TGCGCCAGCAGTCGCGGAGACAGACCCATTGAAGCTTTCTTT
CASSRGDRPIEAFF
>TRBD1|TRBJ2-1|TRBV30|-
TGTGCCTGGAGTGTAGATTGGACAGGGACTTACAATGAGCAGTTCTTC
CAWSVDWTGTYNEQFF
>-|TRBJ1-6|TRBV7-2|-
TGTGCCAGCAGCTTTACAGGGAATTCACCCCTCCACTTT
CASSFTGNSPLHF
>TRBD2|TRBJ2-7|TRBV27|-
TGTGCCAGCAGTTTGGCTAGCGGGGGGGCCTACGAGCAGTACTTC
CASSLASGGAYEQYF
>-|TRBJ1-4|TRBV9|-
TGTGCCAGCAGTCCATCTTTGAGCGTCAGTAATGAAAAACTGTTTTTT
CASSPSLSVSNEKLFF
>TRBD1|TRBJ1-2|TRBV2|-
TGTGCCAGCAGTCGGACAGGGTGCACCTTC
CASSRTGCTF
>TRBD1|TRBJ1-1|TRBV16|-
TGTGCCAGCAGCGGACAGGGGAAGATTTCAGGCACTGAAGCTTTCTTT
CASSGQGKISGTEAFF
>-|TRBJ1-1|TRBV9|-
TGTGCCAGCAGCCCTCGGTTCAACACTGAAGCTTTCTTT
CASSPRFNTEAFF
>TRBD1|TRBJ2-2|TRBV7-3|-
TGTGCCAGCAGTCCAAGACAGGGGCTCACCGGGGAGCTGTTTTTT
CASSPRQGLTGELFF
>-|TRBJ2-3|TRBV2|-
TGTGCCAGCACCGAAAGGTTTAGCCCTGCAGATACGCAGTATTTT
CASTERFSPADTQYF
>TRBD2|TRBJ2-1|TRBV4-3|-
TGCGCCAGCAGCCAATACACTAGCGGCAATGAGCAGTTCTTC
CASSQYTSGNEQFF
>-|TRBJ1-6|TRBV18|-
TGTGCCAGCTCCCGAGAGCAGGGAAGAAATTCACCCCTCCACTTT
CASSREQGRNSPLHF
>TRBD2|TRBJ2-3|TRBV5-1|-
TGCGCCAGCAGCCCGGGACTAGCGGGGGGGCCGGGGGTCACAGATACGCAGTATTTT
CASSPGLAGGPGVTDTQYF
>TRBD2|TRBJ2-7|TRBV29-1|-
TGCAGCGTTGAACGGGGGGGGAGCTCCTACGAGCAGTACTTC
CSVERGGSSYEQYF
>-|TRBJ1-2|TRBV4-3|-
TGCGCCAGCAGCCAAGATGGGAGGGAAGCTAACTATGGCTACACCTTC
CASSQDGREANYGYTF
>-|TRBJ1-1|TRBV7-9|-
TGTGCCAGCAGCCCGACTTGGTCGGTCACTGAAGCTTTCTTT
CASSPTWSVTEAFF
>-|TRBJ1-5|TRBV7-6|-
TGTGCCAGCAGCTCGTATAGCAATCAGCCCCAGCATTTT
CASSSYSNQPQHF
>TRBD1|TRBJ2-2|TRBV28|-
TGTGCCAGCAGTGGGACAGAGAACACCGGGGAGCTGTTTTTT
CASSGTENTGELFF
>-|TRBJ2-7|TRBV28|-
TGTGCCAGCAGTTTTGGTGAAGCGGTGATCGAGCAGTACTTC
CASSFGEAVIEQYF
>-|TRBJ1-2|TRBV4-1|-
TGCGCCAGCAGCCTTCGTTTCGGTGCTCGGGACTATGGCTACACCTTC
CASSLRFGARDYGYTF
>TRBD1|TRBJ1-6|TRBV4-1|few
TGCGCCAGCAGCCTATTGGACAGGCGGAATTCACCCCTCCACTTT
CASSLLDRRNSPLHF
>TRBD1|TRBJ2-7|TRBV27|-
TGTGCCAGCGGATCGACAGGGTCCTACGAGCAGTACTTC
CASGSTGSYEQYF
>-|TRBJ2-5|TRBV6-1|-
TGTGCCAGCAGGGGGGGTGGAGAGACCCAGTACTTC
CASRGGGETQYF
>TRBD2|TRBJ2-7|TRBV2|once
TGTGCCAGCAGTGCAAGCCTGACGGGAGGATCTTACTACGAGCAGTACTTC
CASSASLTGGSYYEQYF
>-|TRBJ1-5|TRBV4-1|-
TGCGCCAGCAGCCAAGAGCCCCGGGAGCCCCAGCATTTT
CASSQEPREPQHF
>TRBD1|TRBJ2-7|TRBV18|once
TGTGCCAGCTCTCTCGGACAGGGGCCCTACGAGCAGTACTTC
CASSLGQGPYEQYF
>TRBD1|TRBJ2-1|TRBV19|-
TGTGCCAGTAGTATGGACAGGGAGGACGAGCAGTTCTTC
CASSMDREDEQFF
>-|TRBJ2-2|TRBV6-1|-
TGTGCCAGCAGTGACCAACGGGAGAGGGTTAACACCGGGGAGCTGTTTTTT
CASSDQRERVNTGELFF
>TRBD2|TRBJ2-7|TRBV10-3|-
TGTGCCATCAGTGAGTCGATTGTCCTTGCGGGGGCCTACGAGCAGTACTTC
CAISESIVLAGAYEQYF
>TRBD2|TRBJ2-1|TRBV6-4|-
TGTGCCAGCAGTCAATACGGGACTAGCGGGGGGGCTTATGAGCAGTTCTTC
CASSQYGTSGGAYEQFF
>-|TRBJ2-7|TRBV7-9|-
TGTGCCAGCAGCTTATCAGCGGCAGCGGGTCTCGACGAGCAGTACTTC
CASSLSAAAGLDEQYF
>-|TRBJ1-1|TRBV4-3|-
TGCGCCAGCAGCCAAGAGCCGACAGGGAACACTGAAGCTTTCTTT
CASSQEPTGNTEAFF
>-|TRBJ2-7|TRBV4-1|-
TGCGCCAGCAGCCAAGATATCGGGAGATCCTACGAGCAGTACTTC
CASSQDIGRSYEQYF
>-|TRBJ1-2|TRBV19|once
TGTGCCAGTAGTATGAGGGGGAATATCTATGGCTACACCTTC
CASSMRGNIYGYTF
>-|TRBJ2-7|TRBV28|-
TGTGCCAGCAGTTTTTGGCGAGGGGAGCAGTACTTC
CASSFWRGEQYF
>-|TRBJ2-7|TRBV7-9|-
TGTGCCAGCAGCCTAGACGGTTACTACGAGCAGTACTTC
CASSLDGYYEQYF
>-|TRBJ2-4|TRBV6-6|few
TGTGCCAGCAGCTACCGCGACAGTGGGAACATTCAGTACTTC
CASSYRDSGNIQYF
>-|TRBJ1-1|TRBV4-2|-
TGTGCCAGCAGCCAAGATAGCAGGGAAGTTCATGAAGCTTTCTTT
CASSQDSREVHEAFF
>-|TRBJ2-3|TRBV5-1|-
TGCGCCAGCAGCGCCCCCCAGGGTCTACTGACAGATACGCAGTATTTT
CASSAPQGLLTDTQYF
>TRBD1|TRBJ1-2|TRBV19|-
TGTGCCAGTATCCGGACAGGGGATTTTAATGGCTACACCTTC
CASIRTGDFNGYTF
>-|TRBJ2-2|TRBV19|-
TGTGCCAGTAGTATAGGGAAGCACGGGGGGCTGTTTTTT
CASSIGKHGGLFF
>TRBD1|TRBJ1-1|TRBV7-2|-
TGTGCCAGCAGCTGGGGACAGGGGGCGGATGGCACTGAAGCTTTCTTT
CASSWGQGADGTEAFF
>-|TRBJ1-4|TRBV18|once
TGTGCCAGCTCACCACAGAGGACAACTAATGAAAAACTGTTTTTT
CASSPQRTTNEKLFF
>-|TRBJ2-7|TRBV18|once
TGTGCCAGCTCTCTAGGGGATTTACGAACAGGGAAATCACAGAACGAGCAGTACTTC
CASSLGDLRTGKSQNEQYF
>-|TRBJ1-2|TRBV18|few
TGTGCCAGCTCACCAACGCAGGTTAACTATGGCTACACCTTC
CASSPTQVNYGYTF
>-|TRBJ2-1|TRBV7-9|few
TGTGCCAGCAGCCTCTCGCTAGCATCGAGCTACAATGAGCAGTTCTTC
CASSLSLASSYNEQFF
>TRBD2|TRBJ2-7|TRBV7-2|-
TGTGCCAGCAGCTTGGGACTAGCGGGGGAATCCTACGAGCAGTACTTC
CASSLGLAGESYEQYF
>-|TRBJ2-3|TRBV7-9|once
TGTGCCAGCAGCACCTCGGGAACGCAGTATTTT
CASSTSGTQYF
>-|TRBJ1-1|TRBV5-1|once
TGCGCCACCACCACAGGGATCGGAGGGAACACTGAAGCTTTCTTT
CATTTGIGGNTEAFF
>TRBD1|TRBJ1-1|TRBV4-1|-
TGCGCCAGCAGCCAAGGTGGGGGACAGGGGCCCATGAACACTGAAGCTTTCTTT
CASSQGGGQGPMNTEAFF